These T cell receptor beta chains were read from a single sample in a study of T cell responses to AZD1222 COVID-19 vaccine. Repertoires were generated with immunoSEQ multiplex PCR, while TCRdb's copy carries only in-frame clones and drops some. The profile shows about 120,000 clones, less than 95% of them singletons. The sample in question was peripheral blood, obtained on day 0 of AZD1222 vaccination. All receptors come from an adult in good health. Both conserved end residues are trimmed from each CDR3. D genes are given only for firm matches.

V	J	D	CDR3
TRBV29-1	TRBJ2-3	TRBD1	SAGTGTDTQY
TRBV16	TRBJ1-2	TRBD1	ASSQSDRGNGYT
TRBV7-7	TRBJ2-2	NA	ASSPYTGAEKNTGELF
TRBV27	TRBJ1-2	TRBD1	ASRLGGGVYGYT
TRBV6-5	TRBJ1-5	NA	ASSIHGGDNQPQH
TRBV5-1	TRBJ1-3	NA	ASSPRKGSGNTIY
TRBV12-3/TRBV12-4	TRBJ1-1	NA	ASSGNLNTEAF
TRBV7-6	TRBJ1-3	TRBD1	ASTLGRKGARNTIY
TRBV11-2	TRBJ1-6	TRBD1	ASSLGGTGSSPLH
TRBV5-6	TRBJ1-2	NA	ASSFPGRAREYVGGYT
TRBV6-5	TRBJ2-2	NA	ASKVPFTGELF